These 8 T cell receptor beta chains were sequenced from one sample in a study of T cell responses to AZD1222 COVID-19 vaccine. Generated by immunoSEQ multiplex PCR, the TCRdb table keeps only in-frame clones and is missing some. The sample yields roughly 150,000 clones, roughly 91% seen once. The specimen was peripheral blood, collected 28 days after the second AZD1222 dose. The source is an adult who received the AZD1222 COVID-19 vaccine.

The chain combines TRBV18 with TRBJ1-1; no clear D gene. V lost 5 bases and J 4 bases, leaving 5 bases between the germline ends. Germline V gene sequence: CDR1 KGHSH, CDR2 LQKENI. The CDR3 runs 11 residues. This CDR3 reads CASSSSTEAFF. CDR3 bases: TGTGCCAGCTCATCAAGCACTGAAGCTTTCTTT.

The rearrangement uses TRBV15 and TRBJ1-6; no clear D. CDR1 and CDR2 from the germline V gene are LNHNV and YYDKDF (reference sequence). This CDR3 spans 18 amino acids. Trimming took off 0 bases at V and 0 bases at J, with 12 bases between the two ends. The CDR3: CATSRDVSPSSYNSPLHF. DNA for the CDR3: TGTGCCACCAGCAGAGATGTCTCCCCGAGCTCCTATAATTCACCCCTCCACTTT.

The chain couples TRBV19 to TRBJ1-2, with 11 positions matching TRBD1. Germline assignment: CDR1 LNHDA and CDR2 SQIVND (reference sequence). J lost 6 bases, V lost 4 bases, and 4 bases had no gene match. The CDR3 has 14 amino acids. CDR3 protein: CASSSGQGANGYTF. CDR3 nucleotide sequence: TGTGCCAGTAGTAGTGGACAGGGGGCAAATGGCTACACCTTC. Drawing the rest from reference TRBV19 and TRBJ1-2, the complete variable domain is DGGITQSPKYLFRKEGQNVTLSCEQNLNHDAMYWYRQDPGQGLRLIYYSQIVNDFQKGDIAEGYSVSREKKESFPLTVTSAQKNPTAFYLCASSSGQGANGYTFGSGTRLTVV.

The chain joins TRBV9 to TRBJ2-1, with D perhaps assigned TRBD1 or TRBD2 (5 bases each). The CDR3 runs 16 residues. CDR1 and CDR2 from the germline V gene are SGDLS and YYNGEE. Trimming took off 4 bases at V and 8 bases at J, with 22 bases between the two ends. The CDR3 sequence: CASSPPPGPGVYEQFF. The CDR3 bases are TGTGCCAGCAGCCCACCACCGGGACCCGGGGTTTATGAGCAGTTCTTC.

The chain recombines TRBV7-2 with TRBJ2-3; D ambiguous. The CDR3 runs 15 residues. Between the trimmed V and J ends, which lost 2 bases and 4 bases, there was a span of 13 bases. Germline V lookup: CDR1 SGHTA, CDR2 FQGNSA. In nucleotides, the CDR3 is TGTGCCAGCAGCTTATCTGTGGATAGGTCAGATACGCAGTATTTT. It encodes CASSLSVDRSDTQYF.

CDR3 sequence: CASSLAHSTVSYNEQFF. In DNA form, the CDR3 reads TGTGCCAGCAGCTTAGCCCACAGTACCGTCTCCTACAATGAGCAGTTCTTC. The V call is TRBV7-9, the J call TRBJ2-1, with unresolved D. CDR1 and CDR2 (germline): SEHNR, FQNEAQ (reference sequence). This CDR3 spans 17 amino acids. Trimming removed 0 bases from V and 0 bases from J, with 12 bases in between.

This chain links TRBV6-1 with TRBJ1-4; D is unresolved. Per germline, CDR1 MNHNS and CDR2 SASEGT. This CDR3 has 14 amino acids. Trimming left V 2 bases short and J 3 bases short, with 7 bases between. The CDR3: CASSEPQPNEKLFF. As DNA, the CDR3 is TGTGCCAGCAGTGAACCTCAGCCTAATGAAAAACTGTTTTTT.

The chain combines TRBV3-1 (or the pseudogene TRBV3-2) with TRBJ1-4; 11 bases are shared with TRBD1. V was pared by 1 base and J by 7 bases, with 5 bases of the junction left unmatched. Germline CDR1 and CDR2: LGHDT and YNNKEL (reference sequence). The CDR3 runs to 16 residues. CDR3 DNA: TGTGCCAGCAGCCAAGCACCGGGACAGGGGGTTGAAAAACTGTTTTTT. Translating it yields CASSQAPGQGVEKLFF.